This T cell receptor beta chain was identified during a study of blood T cell repertoires in COVID-19. Study members were between roughly 18 and 100 years old and lived in about two dozen US regions. Clinical history as reported by participants underpinned cohort assignment. Donors in Cohort 3 who had recovered were those with two negative PCRs, healthcare professional clearance, or resolution of their symptoms. Per germline, CDR1 SEHNR and CDR2 FQNEAQ (reference sequence). The CDR3 spans 17 residues. After removal of 0 bases from V and 4 bases from J, the junction contained 6 bases not matched to a gene. Study processing details: For nucleated cells, counts were estimated from reference gene primer amplification. Sequenced by immunoSEQ multiplex PCR; TCRdb stores in-frame clones only, minus some. The DNA was the basis for D and trimming; V, J and clone size are from that table. The sample has some 500,000 clones; roughly 90% are singletons.

The sequenced material came from PBMCs or T cells enriched from blood (not recorded which). This clonotype originated in a woman aged 40 to 50 who had recovered from COVID-19. The V call is TRBV7-9, the J call TRBJ2-1; 10 positions agree with TRBD2. CDR3: CASSLAQGLAYYNEQFF. CDR3 nucleotides: TGTGCCAGCAGCTTAGCGCAGGGACTAGCGTATTACAATGAGCAGTTCTTC.